These T cell receptor beta chains were read from a single sample in a study of response to subunit inactivated influenza vaccine. Using its own MiXCR run on the RT-PCR reads, TCRdb lists one record per CDR3 protein. The data hold some 500,000 distinct CDR3 sequences, with around 25% observed a single time. Sequences were derived from CD4+ T cells sorted from PBMCs, sampled more than 4 days after vaccination. These TCRs come from a man aged 45-65 years who received an inactivated influenza vaccine. The CDR3 runs from the conserved cysteine through the conserved F or W. The D gene is left open where the match is weak. The size entry is marked missing in some rows and otherwise reads once, few, many or a size class.

D: TRBD2; V: TRBV12-3/TRBV12-4; size: -; J: TRBJ2-2; DNA: TGTGCCAGCCTTCCGGGACTAGCCTTCCCCGGGGAGCTGTTTTTT; CDR3: CASLPGLAFPGELFF
D: -; V: TRBV5-5; size: -; J: TRBJ2-1; DNA: TGTGCCAGCAGCCCCGGGCAGGGTAGTCACAATGAGCAGTTCTTC; CDR3: CASSPGQGSHNEQFF
D: TRBD1; V: TRBV4-3; size: few; J: TRBJ2-2; DNA: TGCGCCAGCAGCCATGGACAGGTGAACACCGGGGAGCTGTTTTTT; CDR3: CASSHGQVNTGELFF
D: TRBD1; V: TRBV27; size: many; J: TRBJ1-2; DNA: TGTGCCAGCAGTTTATTGGGGACAGGGTTTGGCTACACCTTC; CDR3: CASSLLGTGFGYTF
D: -; V: TRBV7-8; size: few; J: TRBJ2-7; DNA: TGTGCCAGCAGTTTTGGAGGGGGTGATCGGTACGAGCAGTACTTC; CDR3: CASSFGGGDRYEQYF
D: TRBD2; V: TRBV20-1; size: -; J: TRBJ2-1; DNA: TGCAGTGCTGGTACCGGGACTAGCCGAAATGAGCAGTTCTTC; CDR3: CSAGTGTSRNEQFF
D: -; V: TRBV4-2; size: -; J: TRBJ2-7; DNA: TGTGCCAGCAGCCAAGACGTAACTACAGGTTTTTACGAGCAGTACTTC; CDR3: CASSQDVTTGFYEQYF
D: -; V: TRBV29-1; size: many; J: TRBJ2-7; DNA: TGCAGCGTGGCAGGGAAAACCTACGAGCAGTACTTC; CDR3: CSVAGKTYEQYF
D: TRBD2; V: TRBV7-9; size: few; J: TRBJ2-7; DNA: TGTGCCAGCAGCTGGGAGGGCGAGCAGTACTTC; CDR3: CASSWEGEQYF
D: -; V: TRBV7-2; size: -; J: TRBJ1-3; DNA: TGTGCCAGCAGCCCCCAACCGCCGACAGTATCTGGAAACACCATATATTTT; CDR3: CASSPQPPTVSGNTIYF
D: TRBD1; V: TRBV28; size: few; J: TRBJ1-2; DNA: TGTGCCAGCAGTTTTGGGACAGGGGGCCACTATGGCTACACCTTC; CDR3: CASSFGTGGHYGYTF
D: TRBD1; V: TRBV5-1; size: few; J: TRBJ2-3; DNA: TGCGCCAGCAAAATGGACAGGGACACAGATACGCAGTATTTT; CDR3: CASKMDRDTDTQYF
D: TRBD1; V: TRBV5-5; size: -; J: TRBJ2-7; DNA: TGTGCCAGCAGCTCAGGGGACAGTCCCTCCTACGAGCAGTACTTC; CDR3: CASSSGDSPSYEQYF
D: -; V: TRBV6-1; size: -; J: TRBJ1-4; DNA: TGTGCCAGTCGGACAGTGAATAATGAAAAACTGTTTTTT; CDR3: CASRTVNNEKLFF
D: -; V: TRBV20-1; size: -; J: TRBJ1-2; DNA: TGCAGTGGAGGGGACCCTAACTATGGCTACACCTTC; CDR3: CSGGDPNYGYTF
D: -; V: TRBV3-1; size: -; J: TRBJ2-7; DNA: TGTGCCAGCAGCCGTTTGGGGGAGCAGCAGTACTTC; CDR3: CASSRLGEQQYF
D: -; V: TRBV7-2; size: many; J: TRBJ2-7; DNA: TGTGCCAGCAGCTTAGCAGTTTCCGGCTACGAGCAGTACTTC; CDR3: CASSLAVSGYEQYF
D: -; V: TRBV27; size: -; J: TRBJ2-1; DNA: TGTGCCAGCCGGGGGGGACAGCTCTACAATGAGCAGTTCTTC; CDR3: CASRGGQLYNEQFF
D: -; V: TRBV30; size: -; J: TRBJ2-3; DNA: TGTGCCTGGAGTGTTGGGGGAGTACTAGATACGCAGTATTTT; CDR3: CAWSVGGVLDTQYF
D: -; V: TRBV6-5; size: few; J: TRBJ2-4; DNA: TGTGCCAGCAGTTACTCGGTGGGGGAAGTCAAAAACATTCAGTACTTC; CDR3: CASSYSVGEVKNIQYF